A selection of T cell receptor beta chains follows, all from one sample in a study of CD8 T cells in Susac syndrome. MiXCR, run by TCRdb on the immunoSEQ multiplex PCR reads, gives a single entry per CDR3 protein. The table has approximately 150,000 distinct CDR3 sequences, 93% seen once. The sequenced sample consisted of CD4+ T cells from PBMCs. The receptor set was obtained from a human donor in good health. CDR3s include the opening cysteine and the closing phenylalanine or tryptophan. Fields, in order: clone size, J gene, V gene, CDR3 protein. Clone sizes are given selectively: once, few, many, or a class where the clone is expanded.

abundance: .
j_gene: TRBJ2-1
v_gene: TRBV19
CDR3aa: CASSHRDRSYNEQFF

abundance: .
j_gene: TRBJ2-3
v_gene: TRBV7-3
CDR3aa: CASSLMGQTDTQYF

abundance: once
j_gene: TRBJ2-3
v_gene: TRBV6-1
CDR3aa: CASSEFRVSDTQYF

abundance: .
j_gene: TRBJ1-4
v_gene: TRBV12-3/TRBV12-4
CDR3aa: CASSPSRGAGNEKLFF

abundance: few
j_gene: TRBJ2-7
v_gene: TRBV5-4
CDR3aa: CASSLAWKGREQYF

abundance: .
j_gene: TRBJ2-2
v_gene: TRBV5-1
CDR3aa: CASSLWTPTGELFF

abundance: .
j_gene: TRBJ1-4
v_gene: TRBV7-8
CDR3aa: CASSLTRTNEKLFF

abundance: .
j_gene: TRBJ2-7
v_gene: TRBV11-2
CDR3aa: CASSSGLAGGLEQYF

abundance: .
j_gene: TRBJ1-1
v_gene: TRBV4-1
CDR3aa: CASSQRSGGGLNTEAFF

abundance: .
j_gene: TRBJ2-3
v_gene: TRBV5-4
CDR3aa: CASAREASDTQYF

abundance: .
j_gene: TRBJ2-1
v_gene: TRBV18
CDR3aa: CASSPRQGDYNEQFF

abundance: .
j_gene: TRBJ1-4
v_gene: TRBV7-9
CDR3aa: CASSLDLGRRNEKLFF

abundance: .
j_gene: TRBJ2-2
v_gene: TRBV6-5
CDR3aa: CASKPDRGHTGELFF

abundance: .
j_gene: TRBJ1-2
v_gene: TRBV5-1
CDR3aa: CASSLPGVDYGYTF